The next 5 T cell receptor beta chains were all read from a single sample in a study of cytotoxic CD8 clonotypes in ibrutinib-treated CLL. Clones were sequenced by immunoSEQ multiplex PCR, and TCRdb holds only the in-frame ones, with some missing. The sample has about 200,000 clones; over 60% are singletons. The sample was PBMCs, taken after 24 months of ibrutinib treatment. The source of these receptors is a human donor with chronic lymphocytic leukemia.

Only a few counts were recorded for this clone. This sequence joins TRBV4-2 and TRBJ2-1; possibly TRBD2 for D (6 bases). CDR3 length equals 15 residues. Germline CDR1 and CDR2: LGHNA and YNFKEQ. Trimming removed 4 bases from V and 12 bases from J, with 22 bases in between. The CDR3, as DNA: TGTGCCAGCAGCCTCGATTTTGGGGACTCCCCACCGCAGTTCTTC. It is translated as CASSLDFGDSPPQFF.

In this sample, this clone turned up a few times. The gene calls are TRBV5-4 and TRBJ2-3; TRBD2 matches 7 bases. The CDR3 runs 15 residues. The J segment lost 4 bases and the V segment lost 1 base, leaving 6 bases of the junction unmatched. Per germline, CDR1 SGHNT and CDR2 YYREEE (reference sequence). The CDR3 is CASSLRLAPADTQYF. The CDR3 nucleotides read TGTGCCAGCAGCTTGCGACTAGCTCCTGCAGATACGCAGTATTTT.

The chain has TRBV18 and TRBJ1-1; D gene unclear. Germline-derived CDR1 and CDR2 are KGHSH and LQKENI. This CDR3 region has 12 residues. V dropped 4 bases and J dropped 1 base, with 4 bases sitting between them. CDR3 bases: TGTGCCAGCTCACGGTCGAACACTGAAGCTTTCTTT. Its translation is CASSRSNTEAFF.

V and J are TRBV5-6 and TRBJ2-1, with 10 bases aligning to TRBD2. The J segment lost 4 bases and the V segment lost 4 bases, leaving 14 bases of the junction unmatched. CDR3 length: 18 residues. Per the germline V gene, CDR1 is SGHDT and CDR2 is YYEEEE. CDR3 residues: CASSPMVGLAGEYNEQFF. Written as DNA, the CDR3 is TGTGCCAGCAGCCCAATGGTAGGGCTAGCGGGGGAATACAATGAGCAGTTCTTC.

This sequence joins TRBV16 and TRBJ2-3, with D possibly TRBD2 on 6 matching bases. This CDR3 has 12 amino acids. Germline V CDR1 and CDR2: KGHSY, FQNENV. V was shortened by 2 bases and J by 13 bases, with 13 bases between the two germline ends. The CDR3 reads CASSQRTTPEYF. CDR3 nucleotide sequence: TGTGCCAGCAGCCAACGGACTACTCCCGAGTATTTT.